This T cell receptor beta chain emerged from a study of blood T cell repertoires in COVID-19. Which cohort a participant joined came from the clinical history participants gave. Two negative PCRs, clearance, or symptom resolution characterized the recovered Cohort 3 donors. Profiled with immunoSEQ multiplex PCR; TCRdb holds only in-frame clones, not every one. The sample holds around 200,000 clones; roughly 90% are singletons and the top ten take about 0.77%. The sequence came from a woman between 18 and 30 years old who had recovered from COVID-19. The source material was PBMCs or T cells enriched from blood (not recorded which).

CDR3 DNA: TGTGCCAGCAGCTCACTCACCGGGACTAGACAAAGGAACGATGAGCAGTTCTTC. Amino acid sequence: CASSSLTGTRQRNDEQFF. V usage is TRBV5-6 and J usage is TRBJ2-1; 8 positions agree with TRBD2. Per the germline V gene, CDR1 is SGHDT and CDR2 is YYEEEE. V lost 3 bases and J lost 8; bases outside the gene matches: 19. The CDR3 runs 18 residues.